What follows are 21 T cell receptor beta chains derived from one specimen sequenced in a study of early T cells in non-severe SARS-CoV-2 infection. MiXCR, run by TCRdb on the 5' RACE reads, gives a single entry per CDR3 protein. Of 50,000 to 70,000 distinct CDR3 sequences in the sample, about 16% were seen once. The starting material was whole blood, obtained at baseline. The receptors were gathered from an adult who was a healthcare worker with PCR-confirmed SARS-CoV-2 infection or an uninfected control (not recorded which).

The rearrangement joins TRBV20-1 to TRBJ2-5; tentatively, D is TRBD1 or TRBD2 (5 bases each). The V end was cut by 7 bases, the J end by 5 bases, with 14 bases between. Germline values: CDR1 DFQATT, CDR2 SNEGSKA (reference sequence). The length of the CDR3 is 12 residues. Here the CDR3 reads CSERGEGETQYF. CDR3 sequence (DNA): TGCAGTGAAAGGGGTGAGGGGGAGACCCAGTACTTC.

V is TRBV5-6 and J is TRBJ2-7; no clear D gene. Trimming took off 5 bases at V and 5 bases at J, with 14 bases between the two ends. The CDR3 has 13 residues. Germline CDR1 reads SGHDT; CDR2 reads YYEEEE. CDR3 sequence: CASSTRSKDEQYF. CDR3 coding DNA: TGTGCCAGCAGTACGCGGAGCAAGGACGAGCAGTACTTC. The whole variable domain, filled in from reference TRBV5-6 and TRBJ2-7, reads DAGVTQSPTHLIKTRGQQVTLRCSPKSGHDTVSWYQQALGQGPQFIFQYYEEEERQRGNFPDRFSGHQFPNYSSELNVNALLLGDSALYLCASSTRSKDEQYFGPGTRLTVT.

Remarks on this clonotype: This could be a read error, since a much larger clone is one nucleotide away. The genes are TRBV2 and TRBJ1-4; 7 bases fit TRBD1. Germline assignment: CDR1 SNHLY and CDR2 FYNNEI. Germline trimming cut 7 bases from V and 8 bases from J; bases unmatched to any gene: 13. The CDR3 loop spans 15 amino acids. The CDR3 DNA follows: TGTGCCAGCAATCCGCGGACCCTACAGGGGGAAAAACTGTTTTTT. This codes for CASNPRTLQGEKLFF.

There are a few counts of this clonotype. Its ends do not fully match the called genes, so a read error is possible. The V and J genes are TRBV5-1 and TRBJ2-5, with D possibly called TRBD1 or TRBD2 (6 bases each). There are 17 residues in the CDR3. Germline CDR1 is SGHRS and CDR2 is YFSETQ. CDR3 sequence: CASSRALGGQLGETQYF. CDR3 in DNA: TGCGCTAGCAGCAGGGCCCTGGGGGGCCAGTTAGGAGAGACCCAGTACTTC. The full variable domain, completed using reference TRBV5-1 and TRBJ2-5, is KAGVTQTPRYLIKTRGQQVTLSCSPISGHRSVSWYQQTPGQGLQFLFEYFSETQRNKGNFPGRFSGRQFSNSRSEMNVSTLELGDSALYLCASSRALGGQLGETQYFGPGTRLLVL.

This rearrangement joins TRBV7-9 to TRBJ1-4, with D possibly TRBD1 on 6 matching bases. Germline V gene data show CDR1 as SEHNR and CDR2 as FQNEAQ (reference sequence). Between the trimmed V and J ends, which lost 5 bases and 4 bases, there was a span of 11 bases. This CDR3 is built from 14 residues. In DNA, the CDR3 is TGTGCCAGCAGCCCAGGACAGTTTAATGAAAAACTGTTTTTT. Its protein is CASSPGQFNEKLFF.

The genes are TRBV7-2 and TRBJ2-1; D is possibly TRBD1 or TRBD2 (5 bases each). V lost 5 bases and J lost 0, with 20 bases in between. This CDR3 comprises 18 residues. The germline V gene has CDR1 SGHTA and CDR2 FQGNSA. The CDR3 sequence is CASSRFGAGESSYNEQFF. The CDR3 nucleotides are TGTGCCAGCAGCCGCTTCGGGGCCGGTGAAAGCTCCTACAATGAGCAGTTCTTC.

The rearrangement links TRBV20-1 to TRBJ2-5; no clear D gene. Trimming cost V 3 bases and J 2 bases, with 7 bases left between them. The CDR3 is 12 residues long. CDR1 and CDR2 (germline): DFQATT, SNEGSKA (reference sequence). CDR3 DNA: TGCAGTGCTAGGGGCTGGCAAGAGACCCAGTACTTC. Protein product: CSARGWQETQYF.

The DNA of the CDR3 is TGTGCCAGCAGCCCACGGGCAGGGGCTGATCAGCCCCAGCATTTT. It codes for CASSPRAGADQPQHF. The genes are TRBV7-2 and TRBJ1-5, with a possible D match to TRBD1 (6 bases). The CDR3 is 15 residues long. V shed 5 bases and J shed 5 bases, with 16 bases lying between them. The germline gives CDR1 SGHTA, CDR2 FQGNSA.

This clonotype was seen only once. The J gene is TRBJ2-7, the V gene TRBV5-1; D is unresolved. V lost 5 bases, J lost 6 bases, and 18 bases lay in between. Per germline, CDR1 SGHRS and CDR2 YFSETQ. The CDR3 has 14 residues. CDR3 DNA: TGCGCCAGCAGGGAGCGACCGACTTTGAGCGAGCAGTACTTC. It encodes CASRERPTLSEQYF. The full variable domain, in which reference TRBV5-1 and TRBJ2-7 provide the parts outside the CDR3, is KAGVTQTPRYLIKTRGQQVTLSCSPISGHRSVSWYQQTPGQGLQFLFEYFSETQRNKGNFPGRFSGRQFSNSRSEMNVSTLELGDSALYLCASRERPTLSEQYFGPGTRLTVT.

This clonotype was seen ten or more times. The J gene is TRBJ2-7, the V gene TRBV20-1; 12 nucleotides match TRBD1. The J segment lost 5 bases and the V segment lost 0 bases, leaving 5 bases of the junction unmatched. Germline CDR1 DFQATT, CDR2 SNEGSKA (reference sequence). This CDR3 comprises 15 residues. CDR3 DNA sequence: TGCAGTGCTAGAGACCCCGGGACAGGGGGCAACGAGCAGTACTTC. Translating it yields CSARDPGTGGNEQYF.

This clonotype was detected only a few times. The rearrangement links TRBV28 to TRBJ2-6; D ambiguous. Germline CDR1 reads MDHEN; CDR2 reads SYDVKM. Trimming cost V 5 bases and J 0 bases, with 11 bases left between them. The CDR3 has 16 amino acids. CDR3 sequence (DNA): TGTGCCAGCAGTATCGCTTGGGGCTCTGGGGCCAACGTCCTGACTTTC. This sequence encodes CASSIAWGSGANVLTF.

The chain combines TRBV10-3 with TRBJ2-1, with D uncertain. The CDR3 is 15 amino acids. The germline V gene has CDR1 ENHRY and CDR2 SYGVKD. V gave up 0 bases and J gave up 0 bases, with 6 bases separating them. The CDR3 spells CAISESTDSYNEQFF. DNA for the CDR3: TGTGCCATCAGTGAGTCAACAGACTCCTACAATGAGCAGTTCTTC.

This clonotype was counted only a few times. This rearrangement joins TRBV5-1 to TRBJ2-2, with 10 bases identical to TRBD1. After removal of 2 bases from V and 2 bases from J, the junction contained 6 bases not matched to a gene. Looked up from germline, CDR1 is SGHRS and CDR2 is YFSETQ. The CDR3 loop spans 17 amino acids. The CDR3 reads CASSLYLTGGNTGELFF. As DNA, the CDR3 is TGCGCCAGCAGCTTATACTTGACAGGGGGCAACACCGGGGAGCTGTTTTTT.

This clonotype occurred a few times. This CDR3 reads CASSPRQGKGNEQFF. DNA of the CDR3: TGTGCCAGCAGCCCCCGGCAGGGGAAGGGTAATGAGCAGTTCTTC. The chain has TRBV7-9 and TRBJ2-1; possibly TRBD1 for D (6 bases). This CDR3 has 15 amino acids. V was pared by 5 bases and J by 7 bases, with 18 bases between. Germline CDR1 and CDR2: SEHNR and FQNEAQ (reference sequence). Together with reference TRBV7-9 and TRBJ2-1, the CDR3 gives the full variable domain: DTGVSQNPRHKITKRGQNVTFRCDPISEHNRLYWYRQTLGQGPEFLTYFQNEAQLEKSRLLSDRFSAERPKGSFSTLEIQRTEQGDSAMYLCASSPRQGKGNEQFFGPGTRLTVL.

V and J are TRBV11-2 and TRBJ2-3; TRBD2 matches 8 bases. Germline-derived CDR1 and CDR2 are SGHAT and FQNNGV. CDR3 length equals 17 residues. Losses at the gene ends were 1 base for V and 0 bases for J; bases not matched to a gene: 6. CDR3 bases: TGTGCCAGCAGCTTAGTTGGACAGCGGGGGAGCACAGATACGCAGTATTTT. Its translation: CASSLVGQRGSTDTQYF.

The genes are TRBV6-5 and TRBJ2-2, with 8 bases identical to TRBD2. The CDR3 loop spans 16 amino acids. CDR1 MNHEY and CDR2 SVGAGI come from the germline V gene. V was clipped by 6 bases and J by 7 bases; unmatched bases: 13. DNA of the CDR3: TGTGCCAGCAGCTGGGACGGGAGGGCGCGGGGCGGGGAGCTGTTTTTT. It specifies CASSWDGRARGGELFF.

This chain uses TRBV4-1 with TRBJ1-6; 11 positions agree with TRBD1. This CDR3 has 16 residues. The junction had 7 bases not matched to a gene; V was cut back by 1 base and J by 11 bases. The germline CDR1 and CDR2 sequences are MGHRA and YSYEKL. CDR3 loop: CASSQGSGTGGTPLHF. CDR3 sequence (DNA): TGCGCCAGCAGCCAAGGGTCCGGGACAGGGGGAACACCCCTCCACTTT.

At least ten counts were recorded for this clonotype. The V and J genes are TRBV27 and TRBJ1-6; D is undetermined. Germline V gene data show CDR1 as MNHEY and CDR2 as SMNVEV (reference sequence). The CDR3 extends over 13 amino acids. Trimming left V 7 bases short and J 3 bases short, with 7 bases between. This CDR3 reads CASTSGYNSPLHF. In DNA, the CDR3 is TGTGCCAGCACCTCTGGCTATAATTCACCCCTCCACTTT.

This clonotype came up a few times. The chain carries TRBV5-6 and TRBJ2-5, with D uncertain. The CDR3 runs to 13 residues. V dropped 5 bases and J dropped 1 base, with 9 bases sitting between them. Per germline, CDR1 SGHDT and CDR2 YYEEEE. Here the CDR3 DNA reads TGTGCCAGCAGTTCCCATGGCCAAGAGACCCAGTACTTC. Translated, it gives CASSSHGQETQYF. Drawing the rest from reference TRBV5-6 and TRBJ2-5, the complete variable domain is DAGVTQSPTHLIKTRGQQVTLRCSPKSGHDTVSWYQQALGQGPQFIFQYYEEEERQRGNFPDRFSGHQFPNYSSELNVNALLLGDSALYLCASSSHGQETQYFGPGTRLLVL.

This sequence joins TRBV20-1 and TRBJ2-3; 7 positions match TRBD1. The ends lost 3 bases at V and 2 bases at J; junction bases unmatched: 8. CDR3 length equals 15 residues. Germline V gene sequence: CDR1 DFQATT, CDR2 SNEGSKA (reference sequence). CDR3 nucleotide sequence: TGCAGTGCTAGTGCCGGGACAGCCTACACAGATACGCAGTATTTT. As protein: CSASAGTAYTDTQYF.

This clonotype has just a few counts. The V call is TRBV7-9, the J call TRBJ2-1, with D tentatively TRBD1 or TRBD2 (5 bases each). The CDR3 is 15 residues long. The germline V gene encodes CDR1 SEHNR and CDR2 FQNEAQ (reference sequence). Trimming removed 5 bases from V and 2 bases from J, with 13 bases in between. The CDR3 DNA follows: TGTGCCAGCAGCCGAGGGACCTTCACCTACAATGAGCAGTTCTTC. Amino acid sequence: CASSRGTFTYNEQFF.